This passage covers 25 T cell receptor beta chains from one sample sequenced in a study of blood T cell repertoires in COVID-19. Sequenced by immunoSEQ multiplex PCR; TCRdb stores in-frame clones only, minus some. The table has around 70,000 clones, approximately 90% seen once. What was sequenced was peripheral blood. The receptors here all came from a man aged 25 to 40 with acute or convalescent COVID-19.

The chain combines TRBV6-2 or TRBV6-3 with TRBJ2-7; a possible D gene is TRBD2 (6 bases). Germline CDR1 MNHEY, CDR2 SVGEGT. V dropped 6 bases and J dropped 3 bases, with 9 bases sitting between them. The CDR3 is 12 amino acids. CDR3 in DNA: TGTGCCAGCAGCCCTAGCGACTACGAGCAGTACTTC. Translating it yields CASSPSDYEQYF.

The genes are TRBV7-9 and TRBJ1-1, with 10 bases aligning to TRBD1. V was clipped by 5 bases and J by 2 bases; unmatched bases: 11. This CDR3 has 17 amino acids. Germline assignment: CDR1 SEHNR and CDR2 FQNEAQ (reference sequence). The CDR3 region has the DNA TGTGCCAGCAGCCCAACCCGACAGGGGGCGAAAAACACTGAAGCTTTCTTT. Its protein product is CASSPTRQGAKNTEAFF.

The chain links TRBV30 to TRBJ2-7; 7 nucleotides line up with TRBD2. The trim removed 2 bases at V and 2 bases at J, leaving 9 bases unmatched. The germline CDR1 and CDR2 sequences are GTSNPN and SVGIG (reference sequence). The CDR3 has 15 residues. The DNA for the CDR3 is TGTGCCTGGAGTTACAAAGGGAGGGGTACCTACGAGCAGTACTTC. It codes for CAWSYKGRGTYEQYF.

The rearrangement uses TRBV15 and TRBJ1-5, with a weak D call TRBD1 (6 bases). V lost 0 bases and J lost 6, with 6 bases in between. Germline V gene sequence: CDR1 LNHNV, CDR2 YYDKDF (reference sequence). The CDR3 totals 13 residues. CDR3 DNA sequence: TGTGCCACCAGCAGAGACAGGGGTCAGCCCCAGCATTTT. It yields the protein CATSRDRGQPQHF.

V and J are TRBV6-5 and TRBJ2-2; 7 nucleotides align to TRBD1. This CDR3 has 15 amino acids. The V gene end was trimmed by 6 bases and the J gene end by 9 bases; junction bases not matched to a gene: 13. In germline, CDR1 is MNHEY, CDR2 SVGAGI. Here the CDR3 reads CASRPGTAMDRELFF. The CDR3 nucleotides read TGTGCCAGCAGGCCTGGGACAGCTATGGACAGGGAGCTGTTTTTT.

V usage is TRBV7-2 and J usage is TRBJ2-7; 8 bases align to TRBD1. Unmatched junction bases numbered 6, after V lost 1 base and J lost 4 bases. This CDR3 is built from 15 residues. CDR1 is SGHTA, CDR2 FQGNSA, per germline. The CDR3 DNA sequence: TGTGCCAGCAGCTTAGGGGACAGGAGATGGTACGAGCAGTACTTC. Its protein product is CASSLGDRRWYEQYF.

The chain couples TRBV28 to TRBJ1-1, with 8 positions matching TRBD1. CDR1 is MDHEN and CDR2 is SYDVKM in the germline V gene. V lost 6 bases and J lost 5; bases outside the gene matches: 11. The CDR3 is 15 amino acids. CDR3 amino acids: CASSHIRTGRTEAFF. CDR3 DNA sequence: TGTGCCAGCAGCCACATAAGGACAGGGCGAACTGAAGCTTTCTTT. Using reference TRBV28 and TRBJ1-1 for the parts outside the CDR3, the full variable domain is DVKVTQSSRYLVKRTGEKVFLECVQDMDHENMFWYRQDPGLGLRLIYFSYDVKMKEKGDIPEGYSVSREKKERFSLILESASTNQTSMYLCASSHIRTGRTEAFFGQGTRLTVV.

The chain employs TRBV4-1 and TRBJ1-1, with 7 nucleotides matching TRBD1. With 3 bases clipped from V and 3 bases from J, the junction kept 10 bases outside the gene matches. CDR3 length: 16 residues. CDR1 MGHRA and CDR2 YSYEKL come from the germline V gene. The CDR3 loop reads CASSQGRQGYDTEAFF. The CDR3 region has the DNA TGCGCCAGCAGCCAGGGACGACAGGGCTACGACACTGAAGCTTTCTTT.

This rearrangement joins TRBV4-2 to TRBJ2-3, with TRBD2 identical over 7 bases. J was trimmed by 0 bases and V by 1 base; bases with no gene match: 1. The CDR3 is 15 residues long. Germline CDR1 is LGHNA and CDR2 is YNFKEQ. The CDR3 sequence: CASSQAAGSTDTQYF. Written as DNA, the CDR3 is TGTGCCAGCAGCCAAGCAGCGGGAAGCACAGATACGCAGTATTTT.

The V and J genes are TRBV21-1 and TRBJ2-3; the table's D gene call, TRBD2, was not cross checked with the DNA. TRBV21-1 is shown as a pseudogene. The CDR3 spans 15 residues. CDR3 coding DNA: TGTGCCAGCGGGGGGGCCTTCCCTTTCCCAGATACGCAGTATTTT. This encodes CASGGAFPFPDTQYF.

The J gene is TRBJ1-1, the V gene TRBV7-9; 9 positions match TRBD1. The CDR3 sequence is 15 residues long. Germline CDR1 SEHNR, CDR2 FQNEAQ (reference sequence). J was trimmed by 4 bases and V by 3 bases; bases with no gene match: 6. CDR3 nucleotide sequence: TGTGCCAGCAGCTTGTTGACAGGGGGGAGCACTGAAGCTTTCTTT. Encoded protein: CASSLLTGGSTEAFF.

The chain employs TRBV11-2 and TRBJ2-7; D is uncertain. Germline assignment: CDR1 SGHAT and CDR2 FQNNGV. Trimming cost V 1 base and J 1 base, with 8 bases left between them. This CDR3 has 14 amino acids. The CDR3 DNA sequence: TGTGCCAGCAGCTTAGCAGGCCGTTCCTACGAGCAGTACTTC. Residues: CASSLAGRSYEQYF.

This chain uses TRBV19 with TRBJ1-1, with D unresolved. Trimming stripped 3 bases from V and 1 base from J, with 6 bases between. This CDR3 is 13 amino acids long. Germline CDR1 and CDR2: LNHDA and SQIVND (reference sequence). The CDR3 here is CASSMRRNTEAFF. The DNA for the CDR3 is TGTGCCAGTAGTATGCGGAGGAACACTGAAGCTTTCTTT.

The chain links TRBV5-1 to TRBJ1-1; 9 bases fit TRBD1. With V trimmed by 4 bases and J by 4 bases, 8 bases remained unmatched. The CDR3 has 15 amino acids. The V gene's germline CDR1 is SGHRS and CDR2 YFSETQ. The CDR3: CASSLQTGGVTEAFF. As DNA, the CDR3 is TGCGCCAGCAGCCTCCAGACAGGGGGGGTCACTGAAGCTTTCTTT. Drawing the rest from reference TRBV5-1 and TRBJ1-1, the complete variable domain is KAGVTQTPRYLIKTRGQQVTLSCSPISGHRSVSWYQQTPGQGLQFLFEYFSETQRNKGNFPGRFSGRQFSNSRSEMNVSTLELGDSALYLCASSLQTGGVTEAFFGQGTRLTVV.

The rearrangement uses TRBV13 and TRBJ2-5; tentative D call: TRBD2 (5 bases). The germline CDR1 and CDR2 sequences are PRHDT and FYEKMQ (reference sequence). Deletions cut 2 bases from V and 4 bases from J, with 5 bases between. This CDR3 region has 12 residues. The CDR3 protein is CASSLRGETQYF. The CDR3 DNA follows: TGTGCCAGCAGCTTACGGGGAGAGACCCAGTACTTC.

V gene TRBV6-5 combines with J gene TRBJ1-1; D is undetermined. Trimming cost V 6 bases and J 4 bases, with 9 bases left between them. Germline CDR1 MNHEY, CDR2 SVGAGI. The CDR3 runs to 12 residues. The DNA for the CDR3 is TGTGCCAGCAGCGTCGAGGGCACTGAAGCTTTCTTT. The encoded protein is CASSVEGTEAFF.

The chain employs TRBV27 and TRBJ2-7; 10 nucleotides agree with TRBD2. The CDR3 is 18 residues long. The germline V gene has CDR1 MNHEY and CDR2 SMNVEV (reference sequence). V dropped 5 bases and J dropped 4; count of bases not matched to a gene: 17. CDR3 sequence: CASSPLLLAGGQRYEQYF. In nucleotides, the CDR3 is TGTGCCAGCAGTCCCCTTTTATTAGCGGGAGGACAACGATACGAGCAGTACTTC.

The table lists this clone with a few counts. The CDR3 DNA follows: TGTGCCAGTAGTAAACAGGGGGTGAACACTGAAGCTTTCTTT. This sequence encodes CASSKQGVNTEAFF. This chain joins TRBV19 and TRBJ1-1; 8 positions agree with TRBD1. V lost 4 bases, J lost 0 bases, and 1 base stayed unmatched. CDR1 and CDR2 from the germline V gene are LNHDA and SQIVND (reference sequence). This CDR3 has 14 residues.

The V gene is TRBV18, the J gene TRBJ2-2; D might be TRBD1 (5 bases). Trimming removed 5 bases from V and 2 bases from J, with 9 bases in between. Germline V gene sequence: CDR1 KGHSH, CDR2 LQKENI. The CDR3 extends over 14 amino acids. The CDR3 DNA is TGTGCCAGCTCATCGACAGACAACACCGGGGAGCTGTTTTTT. It codes for CASSSTDNTGELFF.

The chain uses TRBV29-1 and TRBJ2-3; 11 bases align to TRBD1. The CDR3 totals 14 residues. Germline CDR1 SQVTM, CDR2 ANQGSEA. V lost 8 bases, J lost 5 bases, and 9 bases stayed unmatched. This CDR3 reads CSFPGQGAGDTQYF. CDR3 sequence (DNA): TGCAGCTTTCCTGGACAGGGGGCGGGAGATACGCAGTATTTT.

The chain employs TRBV29-1 and TRBJ2-1; 12 nucleotides align to TRBD2. Germline trimming cut 7 bases from V and 6 bases from J; bases unmatched to any gene: 4. The germline CDR1 and CDR2 sequences are SQVTM and ANQGSEA. This CDR3 is 13 amino acids long. The CDR3 nucleotides read TGCAGCGCCCGGACTAGCGGGACCAATGAGCAGTTCTTC. It translates to CSARTSGTNEQFF.

The CDR3 DNA is TGTGCCAGCAGCACATCAGACGGGAATCTAAGCAATCAGCCCCAGCATTTT. Residues: CASSTSDGNLSNQPQHF. The chain links TRBV9 to TRBJ1-5; D gene unclear. The CDR3 runs 17 residues. CDR1 is SGDLS and CDR2 is YYNGEE in the germline V gene. V dropped 4 bases and J dropped 1 base, with 18 bases sitting between them.

Only one count was recorded for this clone. This chain connects TRBV9 to TRBJ2-1, with 8 bases aligning to TRBD1. The CDR3 is made up of 13 amino acids. J lost 6 bases, V lost 3 bases, and 2 bases had no gene match. Germline CDR1 reads SGDLS; CDR2 reads YYNGEE. The DNA of the CDR3 is TGTGCCAGCAGCGCAACAGGGGGCAATGAGCAGTTCTTC. This translates into CASSATGGNEQFF.

This clone was picked up one time. This sequence joins TRBV4-1 and TRBJ2-1; TRBD2 matches 10 bases. The CDR3 has 19 residues. The germline gives CDR1 MGHRA, CDR2 YSYEKL. With V trimmed by 0 bases and J by 0 bases, 8 bases remained unmatched. CDR3: CASSQDLGAGGLSYNEQFF. The CDR3, as DNA: TGCGCCAGCAGCCAAGATCTAGGAGCGGGAGGGCTCTCCTACAATGAGCAGTTCTTC.

The chain uses TRBV4-2 and TRBJ2-2; D remains unclear. The CDR3 contains 14 residues. CDR1 and CDR2 from the germline V gene are LGHNA and YNFKEQ. V dropped 0 bases and J dropped 3 bases, with 5 bases sitting between them. DNA for the CDR3: TGTGCCAGCAGCCAAGACCGTTACACCGGGGAGCTGTTTTTT. Translated, it gives CASSQDRYTGELFF.